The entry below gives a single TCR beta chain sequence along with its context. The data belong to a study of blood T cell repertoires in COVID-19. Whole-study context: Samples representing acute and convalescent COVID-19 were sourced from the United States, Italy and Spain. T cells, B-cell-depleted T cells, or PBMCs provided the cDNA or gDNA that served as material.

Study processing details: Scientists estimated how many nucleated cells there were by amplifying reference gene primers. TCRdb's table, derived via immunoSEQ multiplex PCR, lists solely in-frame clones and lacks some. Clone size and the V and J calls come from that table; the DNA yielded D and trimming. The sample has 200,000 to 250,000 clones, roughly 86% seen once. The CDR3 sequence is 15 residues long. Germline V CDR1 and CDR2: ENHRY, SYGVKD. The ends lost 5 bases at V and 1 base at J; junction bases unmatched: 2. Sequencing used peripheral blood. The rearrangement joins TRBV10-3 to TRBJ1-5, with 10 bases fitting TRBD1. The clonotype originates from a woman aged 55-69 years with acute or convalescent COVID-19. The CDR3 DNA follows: TGTGCCATCAGTCCGGACAGGGGGAGCAATCAGCCCCAGCATTTT. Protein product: CAISPDRGSNQPQHF.